This T cell receptor beta chain was profiled in a study of shared clonotypes between healthy human individuals. The protocol was immunoSEQ multiplex PCR, while the TCRdb copy is restricted to in-frame clones and leaves out a portion. In the table there are a few million clones, about 94% of which are singletons. CD4+ cell separation produced CD45RA+ naive and CD45RA-negative memory subsets. The CDR3 length is 14 residues. With 0 bases removed from V and 6 bases from J, the gap between germline ends came to 12 bases. CDR1 and CDR2 (germline): SGHVS, FNYEAQ. The sequence came from a man between 18 and 35 years old in good health. What was sequenced was naive CD4+ T cells sorted from blood. Specified subset: CD45RA+ positively selected. This sequence joins TRBV7-6 and TRBJ2-7; D gene unclear. CDR3 in amino acids: CASSLAQLGVEQYF. In DNA form, the CDR3 reads TGTGCCAGCAGCTTAGCGCAGTTAGGAGTCGAGCAGTACTTC.